One and the same sample provided the 5 T cell receptor beta chains below, sequenced in a study of cytomegalovirus exposure and HLA in healthy donors. It was with 60 Vbeta and 13 Jbeta primers that the PCR ran. Sequenced by immunoSEQ multiplex PCR; TCRdb stores in-frame clones only, minus some. The sample has approximately 100,000 clones, around 82% seen once. Sequencing was performed on PBMCs. These receptors came from a man aged 18 to 30 in good health and CMV-seronegative.

The chain employs TRBV4-1 and TRBJ2-1, with TRBD2 identical over 7 bases. The CDR3 consists of 15 residues. The V gene's germline CDR1 is MGHRA and CDR2 YSYEKL. J lost 8 bases, V lost 1 base, and 8 bases had no gene match. CDR3 DNA sequence: TGCGCCAGCAGCCAAGTTCCTAGCGGAGGCTATGAGCAGTTCTTC. Translated, it gives CASSQVPSGGYEQFF.

Of note for this clone: The junction shows a germline mismatch at one end, possibly a read error. The CDR3 is CASSLIPGTGDGHTIYF. In nucleotides, the CDR3 is TGCGCCAGCAGCTTGATCCCCGGGACAGGGGATGGACACACCATATATTTT. V usage is TRBV5-1 and J usage is TRBJ1-3; 10 nucleotides agree with TRBD1. The CDR3 covers 17 residues. In germline, CDR1 is SGHRS, CDR2 YFSETQ.

V and J are TRBV18 and TRBJ1-5; maybe TRBD1 (6 bases). The V gene's germline CDR1 is KGHSH and CDR2 LQKENI. V was clipped by 4 bases and J by 6 bases, with 16 bases between them. The CDR3 covers 15 residues. As DNA, the CDR3 is TGTGCCAGCTCACTGGTCAACAGGGAGGGTCAGCCCCAGCATTTT. It encodes CASSLVNREGQPQHF.

The chain employs TRBV13 and TRBJ1-4; 9 bases agree with TRBD1. V lost 4 bases, J lost 8 bases, and 8 bases stayed unmatched. CDR1 and CDR2 (germline): PRHDT, FYEKMQ (reference sequence). CDR3 length: 15 amino acids. CDR3 amino acids: CASSSPGQGKEKLFF. The CDR3 bases are TGTGCCAGCAGCTCTCCCGGACAGGGGAAAGAAAAACTGTTTTTT. Full variable domain (missing parts from reference TRBV13 and TRBJ1-4): AAGVIQSPRHLIKEKRETATLKCYPIPRHDTVYWYQQGPGQDPQFLISFYEKMQSDKGSIPDRFSAQQFSDYHSELNMSSLELGDSALYFCASSSPGQGKEKLFFGSGTQLSVL.

This clone came up once. The chain has TRBV11-1 and TRBJ1-1; 8 bases fit TRBD1. Unmatched junction bases numbered 5, after V lost 6 bases and J lost 5 bases. The CDR3 length is 13 residues. Germline values: CDR1 SGHAT, CDR2 FQDESV (reference sequence). CDR3 bases: TGTGCCAGCAGAGGACAGGGCTGGACTGAAGCTTTCTTT. The encoded protein is CASRGQGWTEAFF.